A selection of T cell receptor beta chains follows, all from one sample in a study of CD8+ T cells in alopecia areata. Using immunoSEQ multiplex PCR, the repertoire was profiled, and TCRdb retains in-frame clones only, with some absent. The data contain roughly 200,000 clones, about 40% of them seen just once; the ten biggest clones take up about 2.6%. The material sequenced was CD4+ T cells sorted from blood, taken at approximately week 36, from a patient treated with tofacitinib. The source is a human donor with alopecia areata. Each CDR3 is given with its conserved first and last residue. D genes are given only for firm matches. Size is omitted from some rows. Given values are once, few, many or a class for expanded clones.

D	size	V	J	DNA	CDR3
.	.	TRBV30	TRBJ1-5	TGTGCCTGGAGGGGGGGCAGCAGCAATCAGCCCCAGCATTTT	CAWRGGSSNQPQHF
.	.	TRBV30	TRBJ2-1	TGTGCCTGGGGTCGTTCCTACAATGAGCAGTTCTTC	CAWGRSYNEQFF
.	.	TRBV4-1	TRBJ2-7	TGCGCCAGCAGCCAGTCGGAGGGGGCCTACGAGCAGTACTTC	CASSQSEGAYEQYF
.	.	TRBV29-1	TRBJ2-5	TGCAGCGCCGGCGGACAGCAAGAGACCCAGTACTTC	CSAGGQQETQYF
TRBD2	.	TRBV7-2	TRBJ2-3	TGTGCCAGCAGCCCCATAGCGGGAGGGCAGGGTACGCAGTATTTT	CASSPIAGGQGTQYF
.	.	TRBV5-1	TRBJ1-1	TGCGCCAGCAGCAGGGAGGTCCGTCCGATGAACACTGAAGCTTTCTTT	CASSREVRPMNTEAFF
.	few	TRBV6-6	TRBJ2-3	TGTGCCAGCAGGCACGGGGGTACAGATACGCAGTATTTT	CASRHGGTDTQYF
TRBD2	.	TRBV30	TRBJ2-5	TGTGCCTGGAGGACTAGCGGTGGAGAGACCCAGTACTTC	CAWRTSGGETQYF
TRBD1	.	TRBV5-1	TRBJ2-2	TGCGCCAGCAGCGTGGGACAGGAAACCGGGGAGCTGTTTTTT	CASSVGQETGELFF
.	.	TRBV1	TRBJ2-5	TGCACCAGCAGCCGACTTAGCGGGAGGGGGGAGACCCAGTACTTC	CTSSRLSGRGETQYF
.	.	TRBV19	TRBJ2-6	TGTGCTTCCTGGTCGGTGTTTTCTGGGGCCAACGTCCTGACTTTC	CASWSVFSGANVLTF
.	.	TRBV7-9	TRBJ2-7	TGTGCCAGCAGCTTACCAGGGATAGGCTACGAGCAGTACTTC	CASSLPGIGYEQYF
.	.	TRBV6-5	TRBJ2-6	TGTGCCATCAGCAGAGGGGAGTCTGGGGCCAACGTCCTGACTTTC	CAISRGESGANVLTF
.	.	TRBV18	TRBJ1-1	TGTGCCAGCTCACCTGGCCCGGGCACTGAAGCTTTCTTT	CASSPGPGTEAFF
.	few	TRBV5-1	TRBJ2-5	TGCGCCAGCAGCCCCTTAGGGGTAGGGACCCAGTACTTC	CASSPLGVGTQYF
.	.	TRBV11-2	TRBJ2-5	TGTGCCAGCAGCGGCGGGAACCAAGAGACCCAGTACTTC	CASSGGNQETQYF
.	.	TRBV9	TRBJ2-3	TGTGCCAGCAGCTTAAGACAGGCAAGCACAGATACGCAGTATTTT	CASSLRQASTDTQYF
TRBD1	few	TRBV29-1	TRBJ1-5	TGCAGCGTTGCATCAGGGGGCGAACAGCCCCAGCATTTT	CSVASGGEQPQHF
TRBD2	few	TRBV29-1	TRBJ2-1	TGCAGCGTTGAGAAGGTTGGTCTAGCGGGAGGGAATGAGCAGTTCTTC	CSVEKVGLAGGNEQFF
.	.	TRBV27	TRBJ1-1	TGTGCCAGCAGTTCCCGGGCTGGGGTGAACACTGAAGCTTTCTTT	CASSSRAGVNTEAFF
.	.	TRBV7-2	TRBJ2-5	TGTGCCAGCACCCGGACTCTTCCCCAGGGCGAGACCCAGTACTTC	CASTRTLPQGETQYF
TRBD1	once	TRBV30	TRBJ1-1	TGTGCCTGGAGGGCTGACAGGGCCACTGAAGCTTTCTTT	CAWRADRATEAFF
TRBD1	.	TRBV29-1	TRBJ1-2	TGCAGCGTCGCATCTTCGGGGACAGGGGGAAACTATGGCTACACCTTC	CSVASSGTGGNYGYTF
.	few	TRBV10-3	TRBJ2-7	TGTGCCATCAGTGAAGCGGGACAGAACTCCTACGAGCAGTACTTC	CAISEAGQNSYEQYF
.	many	TRBV5-1	TRBJ2-3	TGCGCCAGCGCCTCGCGCACGAAGACAGATACGCAGTATTTT	CASASRTKTDTQYF
TRBD2	few	TRBV2	TRBJ2-7	TGTGCCGGAGGGACTAGCGGGCCCGAGCAGTACTTC	CAGGTSGPEQYF
TRBD2	.	TRBV29-1	TRBJ2-1	TGCAGCGCACAACGCGGGGAAGCGGGGGCCGAGCAGTTCTTC	CSAQRGEAGAEQFF
.	few	TRBV6-5	TRBJ2-1	TGTGCCAGCAGTTCCCAGGGCGATGAGCAGTTCTTC	CASSSQGDEQFF
.	few	TRBV29-1	TRBJ2-7	TGCAGCGTTGTGGTCGGTTTGGGACACGTAGAGCAGTACTTC	CSVVVGLGHVEQYF
.	.	TRBV10-3	TRBJ2-1	TGTGCCATCGAGGAGGGAACTAGTTCCAATGAGCAGTTCTTC	CAIEEGTSSNEQFF
TRBD2	few	TRBV11-2	TRBJ2-1	TGTGCCAGCAGCTCGAGACTAGCGACCTACAATGAGCAGTTCTTC	CASSSRLATYNEQFF
TRBD2	.	TRBV4-3	TRBJ2-1	TGCGCCAGCAGCCTCACTTGGGGTAGCGGGACCTACAATGAGCAGTTCTTC	CASSLTWGSGTYNEQFF
.	.	TRBV7-7	TRBJ2-5	TGTGCTAGCAGCTTAGACGCACTAGTGGAGGGGACCCAGTACTTC	CASSLDALVEGTQYF
.	few	TRBV7-2	TRBJ1-4	TGTGCCAGCAGCTTGGGGCCCGATGAAAAACTGTTTTTT	CASSLGPDEKLFF
.	.	TRBV27	TRBJ2-7	TGTGCCAGCAAGGTACAGGACTACTCCTACGAGCAGTACTTC	CASKVQDYSYEQYF
.	.	TRBV6-5	TRBJ1-4	TGTGCCAGCAGTGGGGACACCTGGGAAAAACTGTTTTTT	CASSGDTWEKLFF
.	.	TRBV7-7	TRBJ2-1	TGTGCTAGCAGCTCGTCTGAAGCGCACAATGAGCAGTTCTTC	CASSSSEAHNEQFF
TRBD1	.	TRBV2	TRBJ2-5	TGTGCCAGCAGACCAAGGACAGGGGGCCTGGAGACCCAGTACTTC	CASRPRTGGLETQYF
.	.	TRBV30	TRBJ2-5	TGTGCCTGGAGTGTAGGGCGGACACCGTACCAAGAGACCCAGTACTTC	CAWSVGRTPYQETQYF
TRBD1	few	TRBV4-1	TRBJ2-3	TGCGCCAGCAGCCAAGCGCCGACAGGGATAGATACGCAGTATTTT	CASSQAPTGIDTQYF
.	.	TRBV30	TRBJ2-5	TGTGCCTGTCTGACTAGAAGAGAGACCCAGTACTTC	CACLTRRETQYF
.	few	TRBV18	TRBJ2-6	TGTGCCAGCTCAACTGGGGCCAACGTCCTGACTTTC	CASSTGANVLTF
.	.	TRBV6-1	TRBJ2-7	TGTGCCAGCAGTTTATCCCCAAGGTCTTCCTACGAGCAGTACTTC	CASSLSPRSSYEQYF
TRBD1	.	TRBV27	TRBJ2-6	TGTGCCAGCAGTGGGACAGTTGGGGCCAACGTCCTGACTTTC	CASSGTVGANVLTF
.	few	TRBV30	TRBJ2-1	TGTGCCTGGAGTGTAGGGGCCTATTCCGGGCTTTCAAGCGGGTTCTTC	CAWSVGAYSGLSSGFF
.	.	TRBV20-1	TRBJ1-1	TGCAGTGCTTCACAGCGAACTGAAGCTTTCTTT	CSASQRTEAFF
.	.	TRBV7-2	TRBJ2-3	TGTGCCAGCAGCTTAGCGCCTAGCACAGATACGCAGTATTTT	CASSLAPSTDTQYF
.	few	TRBV7-9	TRBJ2-7	TGTGCCAGCAGCACCCTATACGAGCAGTACTTC	CASSTLYEQYF